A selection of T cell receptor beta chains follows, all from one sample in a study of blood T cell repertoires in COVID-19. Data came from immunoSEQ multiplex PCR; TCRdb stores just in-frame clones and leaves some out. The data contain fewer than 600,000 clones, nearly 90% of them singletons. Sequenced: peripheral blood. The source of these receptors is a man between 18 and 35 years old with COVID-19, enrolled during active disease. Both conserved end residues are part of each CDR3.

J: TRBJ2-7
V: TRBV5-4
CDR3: CASSLGRLAGEQYF

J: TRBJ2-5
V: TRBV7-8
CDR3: CATLDAGAGGPGETQYF

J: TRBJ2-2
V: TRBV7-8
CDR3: CASSRQAAGLTGELFF

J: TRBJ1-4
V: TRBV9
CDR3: CASSPGQGGEKLFF

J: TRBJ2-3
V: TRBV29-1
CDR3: CSVEEEGLAASTDTQYF

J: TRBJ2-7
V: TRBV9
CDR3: CASSEGGLPSSYEQYF

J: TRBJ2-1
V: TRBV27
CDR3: CASSLWQGAYNEQFF

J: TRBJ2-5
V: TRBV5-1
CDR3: CASSPGLTGETQYF

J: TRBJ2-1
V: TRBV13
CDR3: CASSFRTRSYNEQFF

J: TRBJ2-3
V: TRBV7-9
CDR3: CASSLVWVDYEADTQYF

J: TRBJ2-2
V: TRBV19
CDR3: CASIFSGTGELFF

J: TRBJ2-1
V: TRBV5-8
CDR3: CASSLMLAGGEFRNEQFF

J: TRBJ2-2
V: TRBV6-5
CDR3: CASSQMTGDTGELFF

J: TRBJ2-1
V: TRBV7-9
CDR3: CASSLRTGHEQFF

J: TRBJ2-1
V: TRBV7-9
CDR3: CASSLLNPEYNEQFF

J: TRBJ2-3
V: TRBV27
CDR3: CASSLTGRDTQYF

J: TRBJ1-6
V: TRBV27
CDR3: CASSLMVSYNSPLHF

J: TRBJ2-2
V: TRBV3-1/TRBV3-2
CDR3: CASSLLGGTELFF

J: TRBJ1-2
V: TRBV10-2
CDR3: CASSIQGDGYTF

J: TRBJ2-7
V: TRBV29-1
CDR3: CSVEGLTDEQYF

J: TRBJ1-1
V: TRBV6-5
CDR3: CASRTGLNTEAFF

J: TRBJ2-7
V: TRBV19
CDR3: CASSNRPGYEQYF

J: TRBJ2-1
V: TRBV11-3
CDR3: CASSSPTSGRAPYNEQFF

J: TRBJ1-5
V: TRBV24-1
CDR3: CATSDLRRTAYSNQPQHF

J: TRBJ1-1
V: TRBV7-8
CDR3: CASSLDPLFTEAFF

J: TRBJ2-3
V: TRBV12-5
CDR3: CASGLGQNADTQYF

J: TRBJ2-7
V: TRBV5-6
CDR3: CASSLSWTNYEQYF

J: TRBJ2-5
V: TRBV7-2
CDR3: CASRTGTSQGTQYF

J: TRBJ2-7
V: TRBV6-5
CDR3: CASGETGTPDEQYF

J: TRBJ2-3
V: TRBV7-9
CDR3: CASSLVAGDFTDTQYF

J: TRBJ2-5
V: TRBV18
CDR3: CASSRGTAGGAETQYF

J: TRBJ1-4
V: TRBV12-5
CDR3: CASGEGALTNEKLFF

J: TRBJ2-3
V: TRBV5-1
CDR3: CASSLARERADTQYF

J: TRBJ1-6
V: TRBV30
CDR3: CAWSRGAQAPLHF

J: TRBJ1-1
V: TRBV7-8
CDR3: CASSPGEGNTEAFF

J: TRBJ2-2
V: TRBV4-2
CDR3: CASSQVGGENTGELFF

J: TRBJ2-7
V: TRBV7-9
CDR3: CASSQPGGRYEQYF

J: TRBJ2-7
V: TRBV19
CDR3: CASSLTSGSYEQYF

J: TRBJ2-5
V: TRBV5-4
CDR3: CASSPTGGRETQYF

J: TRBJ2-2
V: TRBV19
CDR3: CASNRQANTGELFF

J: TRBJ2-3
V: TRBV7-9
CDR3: CASSINSGRTDTQYF

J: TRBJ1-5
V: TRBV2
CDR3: CASIGGQGNQPQHF

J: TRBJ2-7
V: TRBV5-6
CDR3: CASSLGLGTTGYEQYF

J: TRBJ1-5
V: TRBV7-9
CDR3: CASTGGGGGNQPQHF

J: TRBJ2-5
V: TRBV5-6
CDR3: CASSLVGMETQYF

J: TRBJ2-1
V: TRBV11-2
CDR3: CASSVDRGNEQFF

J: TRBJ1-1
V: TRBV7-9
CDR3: CASSHRRDRGLDTEAFF

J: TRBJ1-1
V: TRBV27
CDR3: CASSGGQGSTEAFF